The rows below give T cell receptor beta chains drawn from one sample of a study of T cell responses to AZD1222 COVID-19 vaccine. TCRdb's copy holds only in-frame clones and misses some; the assay was immunoSEQ multiplex PCR. The sample has 150,000 to 200,000 clones, just over 90% seen once; the top ten hold approximately 1.2%. The material was peripheral blood, obtained 28 days after the second AZD1222 dose. All receptors come from an adult who received the AZD1222 COVID-19 vaccine. Each CDR3 is given with its conserved first and last residue. The order of the fields is D gene, V gene, clone size, CDR3 length, J gene, CDR3 protein, CDR3 DNA. A D gene is named only where the DNA matches it firmly. Some rows have no size entry. The others give once, few or many, or a class for an expanded clone.

TRBD1	TRBV7-9	NA	17	TRBJ1-3	CATTERQGLTFGNTIYF	TGTGCCACAACCGAGAGACAGGGCCTAACCTTCGGAAACACCATATATTTT
TRBD1	TRBV30	NA	14	TRBJ1-3	CAWSVTGDRNTIYF	TGTGCCTGGAGTGTCACAGGGGATAGAAACACCATATATTTT
NA	TRBV5-1	NA	14	TRBJ1-1	CASSLTGLNTEAFF	TGCGCCAGCAGCTTGACAGGGCTTAACACTGAAGCTTTCTTT
NA	TRBV30	NA	14	TRBJ1-3	CAYTTESSGNTIYF	TGTGCCTATACGACAGAGAGCTCTGGAAACACCATATATTTT
TRBD1	TRBV5-1	NA	11	TRBJ1-1	CASKQGGEAFF	TGCGCCAGCAAACAGGGGGGTGAAGCTTTCTTT
TRBD1	TRBV6-1	NA	15	TRBJ1-6	CASSDTGQGTSPLHF	TGTGCCAGCAGTGATACAGGACAGGGTACGTCACCCCTCCACTTT
TRBD2	TRBV11-2	NA	15	TRBJ2-2	CASSFNSGGLGELFF	TGTGCCAGCAGCTTTAACAGCGGGGGGTTAGGGGAGCTGTTTTTT
NA	TRBV5-1	NA	13	TRBJ1-5	CASSLEAGQPQHF	TGCGCCAGCAGCTTGGAGGCAGGTCAGCCCCAGCATTTT
TRBD1	TRBV4-1	NA	17	TRBJ1-5	CASSQDFPGQGWQPQHF	TGCGCCAGCAGCCAAGATTTTCCGGGACAGGGGTGGCAGCCCCAGCATTTT
NA	TRBV6-1	NA	14	TRBJ1-5	CASSEYGVGQPQHF	TGTGCCAGCAGTGAATACGGGGTAGGGCAGCCCCAGCATTTT
NA	TRBV27	few	14	TRBJ1-1	CASKGGRRETEAFF	TGTGCCAGCAAGGGTGGCCGAAGGGAGACTGAAGCTTTCTTT
NA	TRBV4-2	NA	15	TRBJ2-2	CASSQDRLDSGELFF	TGTGCCAGCAGCCAAGATAGGCTAGATAGTGGGGAGCTGTTTTTT
NA	TRBV27	NA	14	TRBJ1-3	CASSLQGTGNTIYF	TGTGCCAGCAGTCTACAGGGTACGGGAAACACCATATATTTT
TRBD2	TRBV2	NA	17	TRBJ2-7	CASKGPSGRGGLNEQYF	TGTGCCAGCAAGGGCCCGTCGGGGCGGGGGGGCCTCAACGAGCAGTACTTC
NA	TRBV27	NA	13	TRBJ1-1	CASSSGPVTEAFF	TGTGCCAGCAGTTCGGGTCCGGTCACTGAAGCTTTCTTT
NA	TRBV6-5	NA	13	TRBJ1-2	CASSYGLDDGYTF	TGTGCCAGCAGTTACGGGTTAGACGATGGCTACACCTTC
TRBD2	TRBV5-6	NA	15	TRBJ2-1	CASSRTSGRKNEQFF	TGTGCCAGCAGCCGGACTAGCGGGAGGAAAAATGAGCAGTTCTTC
NA	TRBV18	NA	14	TRBJ1-6	CASSPPSLNGALHF	TGTGCCAGCTCACCCCCGTCCTTAAACGGAGCCCTCCACTTT
NA	TRBV27	once	15	TRBJ1-2	CASSGGQSDLRGYTF	TGTGCCAGCAGCGGAGGACAGTCCGATCTGAGGGGCTACACCTTC
NA	TRBV12-5	NA	13	TRBJ1-1	CASGNSMDTEAFF	TGTGCTAGTGGGAACTCGATGGACACTGAAGCTTTCTTT
NA	TRBV7-6	once	14	TRBJ2-3	CASSFGQMSDTQYF	TGTGCCAGCAGCTTCGGGCAGATGTCAGATACGCAGTATTTT
NA	TRBV7-2	few	12	TRBJ2-3	CASSRETGTQYF	TGTGCCAGCAGCCGCGAGACGGGTACGCAGTATTTT
NA	TRBV7-2	once	17	TRBJ1-6	CASSPGSRAYYNSPLHF	TGTGCCAGCAGCCCGGGGTCGCGGGCCTACTATAATTCACCCCTCCACTTT
NA	TRBV6-2/TRBV6-3	NA	15	TRBJ2-3	CASSPGDTSTDTQYF	TGTGCCAGCAGTCCCGGGGACACCTCCACAGATACGCAGTATTTT
NA	TRBV6-5	once	13	TRBJ1-6	CASIQVLNSPLHF	TGTGCCAGCATCCAGGTTCTAAATTCACCCCTCCACTTT
NA	TRBV6-5	once	15	TRBJ2-1	CASSLRNGRVNEQFF	TGTGCCAGCAGTTTAAGGAACGGCAGGGTGAATGAGCAGTTCTTC
NA	TRBV6-5	NA	16	TRBJ2-7	CASSYSRVSRVDEQYF	TGTGCCAGCAGTTACTCGAGGGTGAGTAGGGTCGACGAGCAGTACTTC
NA	TRBV21-1	few	14	TRBJ2-7	CASSKSRLSYEQYF	TGTGCCAGCAGCAAATCACGTCTCTCCTACGAGCAGTACTTC
NA	TRBV7-9	NA	11	TRBJ1-3	CFPKTGNTIYF	TGTTTCCCCAAAACCGGAAACACCATATATTTT
NA	TRBV3-1/TRBV3-2	NA	14	TRBJ2-3	CASSQDTTPRAQYF	TGTGCCAGCAGCCAAGATACGACCCCTAGGGCGCAGTATTTT
NA	TRBV19	NA	14	TRBJ1-2	CASTPRAEFYGYTF	TGTGCCAGTACCCCTCGGGCAGAGTTCTATGGCTACACCTTC
NA	TRBV5-1	NA	14	TRBJ1-5	CASSLGDGDQPQHF	TGCGCCAGCAGCCTCGGGGACGGAGATCAGCCCCAGCATTTT
TRBD2	TRBV11-2	NA	16	TRBJ2-5	CASSLGLGLASETQYF	TGTGCCAGCAGCTTAGGTCTAGGACTAGCGAGTGAGACCCAGTACTTC
NA	TRBV19	NA	12	TRBJ1-5	CASSTQQGGWHF	TGTGCCAGTAGTACCCAACAAGGGGGGTGGCATTTT